This entry describes one T cell receptor (beta chain). The antigen is unknown. The sample is drawn from a study of regulatory and conventional T cells in RAG deficiency. The trim removed 4 bases at V and 1 base at J, leaving 7 bases unmatched. The germline gives CDR1 KGHSH, CDR2 LQKENI. The CDR3 has 16 residues. Broader study findings: In Omenn syndrome, Treg and Tconv repertoires overlapped >75%. Other subsets showed approximately 10-fold reductions, but Treg unique TCR beta sequences fell roughly 110-fold in these patients.

Generated by immunoSEQ multiplex PCR, the TCRdb table keeps only in-frame clones and is missing some. The repertoire holds 8,700 or so clones, with 70% to 90% as singletons. These same data were also listed under a study on regulatory T cells. That publication notes: Amplification used 52 TRBV primers and 13 TRBJ primers.

The TCR was taken from a human donor in good health. This chain joins TRBV18 and TRBJ2-5, with 9 bases matching TRBD2. The sample was CD8+ T cells sorted from blood. The CDR3 DNA reads as TGTGCCAGCTCACTTGGAGGAGCGGGGGGCCAAGAGACCCAGTACTTC. Its translation is CASSLGGAGGQETQYF.